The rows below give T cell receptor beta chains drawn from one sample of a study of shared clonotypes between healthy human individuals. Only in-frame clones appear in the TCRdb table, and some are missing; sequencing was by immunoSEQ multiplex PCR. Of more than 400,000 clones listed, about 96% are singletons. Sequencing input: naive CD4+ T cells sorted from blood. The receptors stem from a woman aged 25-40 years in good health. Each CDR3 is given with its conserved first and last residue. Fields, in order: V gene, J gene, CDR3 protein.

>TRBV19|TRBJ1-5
CASSSQGASQPQHF
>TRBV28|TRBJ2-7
CASSSPGQPYEQYF
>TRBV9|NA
CASSVAASSYEQYF
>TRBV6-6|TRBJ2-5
CASSEYQETQYF
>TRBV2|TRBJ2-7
CASSLSSYEQYF
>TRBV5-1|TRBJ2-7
CASSLGQGAYYEQYF
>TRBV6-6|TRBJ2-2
CASSLAGTGLNGELFF
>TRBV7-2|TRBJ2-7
CASSVDRGRYEQYF
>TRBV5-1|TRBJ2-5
CASSLQGFQETQYF
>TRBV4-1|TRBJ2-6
CASSTRTDSGANVLTF
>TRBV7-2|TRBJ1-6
CASSVDSNYNSPLHF
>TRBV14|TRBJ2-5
CASSQAGRETQYF
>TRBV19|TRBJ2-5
CASRLGETQYF
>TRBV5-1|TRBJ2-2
CASRVSNTGELFF
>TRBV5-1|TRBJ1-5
CASSLEGRNQPQHF
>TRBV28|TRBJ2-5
CASRDRETQYF
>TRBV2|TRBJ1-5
CASSEMYSGNQPQHF
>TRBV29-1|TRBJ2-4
CSAWGGGATDIQYF